This is a list of T cell receptor beta chains from one sample in a study of OX40 agonist ivuxolimab in advanced cancers. Using immunoSEQ multiplex PCR, the repertoire was profiled, and TCRdb retains in-frame clones only, with some absent. The table includes tens of thousands of clones, 85% detected once. Sequenced here: CD4+ or CD8+ T cells sorted from blood, sampled in a trial of the OX40 agonist ivuxolimab. The receptor source for this set is an adult with an advanced solid tumor such as melanoma, head and neck, liver or kidney cancer. Each CDR3 is given without its conserved first and last residue. Fields, in order: clone size, CDR3 length, J gene, V gene, CDR3 protein. Clone size is given for some rows only: seen once, a few or many times, or a class if the clone is expanded.

NA 13 TRBJ1-5 TRBV27 ASSLLAGSNQPQH
NA 14 TRBJ1-4 TRBV27 ASSLQLGFYNEKLF
NA 12 TRBJ1-2 TRBV2 ASSAGGQVYGYT
NA 13 TRBJ1-1 TRBV6-5 ASSYSTGAGTEAF
NA 12 TRBJ2-5 TRBV21-1 ARKTSGAQETQY
NA 13 TRBJ1-2 TRBV6-6 ASSFQPFGVYGYT
few 12 TRBJ1-2 TRBV28 ASSLVGVNYGYT
few 12 TRBJ2-1 TRBV5-1 ASSSYGRNNEQF
NA 11 TRBJ2-5 TRBV6-5 ASSRDWQETQY
NA 11 TRBJ1-5 TRBV19 ASSMGGNQPQH
NA 12 TRBJ2-3 TRBV6-5 ASADRGGTDTQY
NA 9 TRBJ2-2 TRBV10-3 AIANTGELF
NA 12 TRBJ1-4 TRBV19 ASSILGVKEKLF